The clone carrying this T cell receptor beta chain came up a few times. Universal primer sites and UMIs were introduced during 5'RACE template-switching synthesis of TCR cDNA. Each CDR3 protein is one row after TCRdb ran MiXCR on the 5' RACE reads. Here the sample spans about 85,000 distinct CDR3 sequences, about an eighth being singletons. The data were obtained in a study of T cells after yellow fever vaccination. CDR3 length equals 14 residues. The V gene's germline CDR1 is SEHNR and CDR2 FQNEAQ (reference sequence). V was trimmed by 2 bases and J by 4 bases, leaving 8 bases between them. Study observations and caveats: Boosting was followed by the reappearance of most primary-vaccination clones (roughly 95% CD4, about 90% CD8).

The V call is TRBV7-9, the J call TRBJ2-2; perhaps D is TRBD1 or TRBD2 (6 bases each). The clonotype originates from a man aged 18 to 29 who received the YFV17D yellow fever vaccine. Sequenced here: CD8+ T cells not binding an NS4B(214-222) dextramer, sorted from PBMCs, sampled about 20 days after the first yellow fever vaccination. CDR3 nucleotides: TGTGCCAGCAGCTTAAAGGGGGGCACCGGGGAGCTGTTTTTT. Encoded protein: CASSLKGGTGELFF. The complete variable domain, with remaining parts taken from reference TRBV7-9 and TRBJ2-2, reads DTGVSQNPRHKITKRGQNVTFRCDPISEHNRLYWYRQTLGQGPEFLTYFQNEAQLEKSRLLSDRFSAERPKGSFSTLEIQRTEQGDSAMYLCASSLKGGTGELFFGEGSRLTVL.